Only a few counts were recorded for the clone carrying this T cell receptor (beta chain). Its target is not known. The source of the sample is a study of beta chain features in type 1 diabetes. Study as a whole: Across all samples, roughly 98,000,000 sorted cells were examined.

Over 98% purity was reached by all sorted populations. Study-wide results and caveats: When Type 1 diabetes patients were examined, their TCRB CDR3s proved moderately but significantly shorter in all four CD4+ subsets.

Expressed TCRB transcripts got sequenced, as all isolated RNA was reverse transcribed. Generated by immunoSEQ multiplex PCR, the TCRdb table keeps only in-frame clones and is missing some. The data show almost 350,000 clones, 9.3% seen once. CDR1 and CDR2 from the germline V gene are ENHRY and SYGVKD. V was pared by 0 bases and J by 7 bases, with 8 bases of the junction left unmatched. This CDR3 has 16 amino acids. The chain recombines TRBV10-3 with TRBJ2-2; 7 bases fit TRBD1. The TCR sequence derives from a man aged 25 to 40 with type 1 diabetes. The source material was central memory CD4+ T cells from blood. CDR3 protein: CAISESRQGENGELFF. DNA of the CDR3: TGTGCCATCAGTGAGTCTCGACAGGGAGAGAACGGGGAGCTGTTTTTT.